Below, one T cell receptor beta chain is given with its context. Under the authors' procedure: Amplification from reference gene primers served as the basis for estimated nucleated cell counts. Produced via immunoSEQ multiplex PCR; TCRdb's table is partial and in-frame only. V and J calls and clone size are given by that table; D and trimming were obtained from the DNA. The table records around 100,000 clones, approximately 86% of them present only once. The entry originates in a study of blood T cell repertoires in COVID-19. Study in general: The samples span acute and convalescent COVID-19 from the United States, Italy and Spain. Sample material is recorded as cDNA or gDNA derived from T cells, B-cell-depleted T cells, or PBMCs.

The CDR3 loop spans 16 amino acids. Germline CDR1 SGHNT, CDR2 YYREEE (reference sequence). The trim removed 1 base at V and 5 bases at J, leaving 6 bases unmatched. J is TRBJ1-2 and V is TRBV5-4, with 12 bases identical to TRBD1. Specimen: peripheral blood. The sequence was obtained from a man older than 75 with acute or convalescent COVID-19. The chain's CDR3 is CASSLSGTGGAYGYTF. The CDR3, as DNA: TGTGCCAGCAGCTTGAGTGGGACAGGGGGCGCATATGGCTACACCTTC.